One and the same sample provided the 15 T cell receptor beta chains below, sequenced in a study of shared T cell receptors in the human thymus. TCRdb's copy holds only in-frame clones and misses some; the assay was immunoSEQ multiplex PCR. The sample holds hundreds of thousands of clones, roughly 74% seen once. The sample also formed part of further work on human thymus T cells.

The sequenced material came from thymocytes. The origin of the receptors is a boy younger than two with a congenital heart defect.

V usage is TRBV6-5 and J usage is TRBJ2-3, with TRBD2 as a possible D gene (6 bases). Germline CDR1 MNHEY, CDR2 SVGAGI. This CDR3 is built from 15 residues. V gave up 5 bases and J gave up 4 bases, with 16 bases separating them. CDR3 bases: TGTGCCAGCAGTCTCTCGACTAGATCCGCAGATACGCAGTATTTT. Protein sequence: CASSLSTRSADTQYF.

The chain recombines TRBV6-6 with TRBJ1-1; 8 nucleotides align to TRBD1. Germline values: CDR1 MNHNY, CDR2 SVGAGI (reference sequence). The CDR3 length is 13 residues. V was pared by 7 bases and J by 4 bases, with 5 bases of the junction left unmatched. CDR3 DNA sequence: TGTGCCAGCATTACAGGGGGTGGCACTGAAGCTTTCTTT. Amino acids: CASITGGGTEAFF.

The V call is TRBV4-3, the J call TRBJ2-2; a weak D match, TRBD1 (6 bases). This CDR3 is built from 18 residues. The V end was cut by 0 bases, the J end by 0 bases, with 14 bases between. Germline CDR1 reads LGHNA; CDR2 reads YSLEER. The CDR3 reads CASSQDNGKGANTGELFF. The DNA of the CDR3 is TGCGCCAGCAGCCAAGATAACGGGAAGGGGGCGAACACCGGGGAGCTGTTTTTT.

The V and J genes are TRBV6-6 and TRBJ2-3, with TRBD2 as a possible D gene (6 bases). With 5 bases removed from V and 2 bases from J, the gap between germline ends came to 17 bases. Per the germline V gene, CDR1 is MNHNY and CDR2 is SVGAGI (reference sequence). This CDR3 contains 16 residues. The CDR3 region has the DNA TGTGCCAGCAGTCCAAACCGGGACTCAAACACAGATACGCAGTATTTT. It specifies CASSPNRDSNTDTQYF.

The V and J genes are TRBV29-1 and TRBJ2-3, with unresolved D. The V and J ends lost 6 bases and 0 bases respectively, with 13 bases between them. The length of the CDR3 is 14 residues. CDR1 SQVTM and CDR2 ANQGSEA come from the germline V gene. The CDR3 spells CSVGCQASTDTQYF. The CDR3, as DNA: TGCAGCGTCGGATGTCAGGCCAGCACAGATACGCAGTATTTT.

The rearrangement uses TRBV5-4 and TRBJ2-7; 10 bases match TRBD1. Germline V gene data show CDR1 as SGHNT and CDR2 as YYREEE (reference sequence). The J segment lost 6 bases and the V segment lost 1 base, leaving 7 bases of the junction unmatched. This CDR3 spans 15 amino acids. The CDR3 bases are TGTGCCAGCAGCTTGCTGGGGACAGGGGTTAGCGAGCAGTACTTC. Translation gives CASSLLGTGVSEQYF.

This rearrangement joins TRBV5-4 to TRBJ2-2; D may be TRBD1 (6 bases). V was cut by 4 bases and J by 0 bases, with 10 bases left in between. The CDR3 runs 15 residues. Looked up from germline, CDR1 is SGHNT and CDR2 is YYREEE (reference sequence). The chain's CDR3 is CASSSGQPNTGELFF. DNA of the CDR3: TGTGCCAGCAGCAGTGGACAGCCGAACACCGGGGAGCTGTTTTTT.

This clone was detected only once. The chain uses TRBV15 and TRBJ2-7; TRBD2 matches 8 bases. J gave up 1 base and V 2 bases, and 16 bases lay outside the gene matches. Germline values: CDR1 LNHNV, CDR2 YYDKDF (reference sequence). The length of the CDR3 is 19 residues. The DNA of the CDR3 is TGTGCCACCAGCAGACGGAGTCAGGGCCGGGGGGGGATTTCCTACGAGCAGTACTTC. It yields the protein CATSRRSQGRGGISYEQYF.

CDR3 DNA sequence: TGTGTTTGTCAGGGGCGGTTTCTGTTTTTT. Encoded protein: CVCQGRFLFF. V usage is TRBV6-5 and J usage is TRBJ1-4, with a possible D match to TRBD1 (6 bases). CDR3 length: 10 amino acids. From germline, CDR1 is MNHEY and CDR2 SVGAGI.

The V gene is TRBV4-2, the J gene TRBJ2-2, with 11 positions matching TRBD2. Germline values: CDR1 LGHNA, CDR2 YNFKEQ. The length of the CDR3 is 19 residues. Germline trimming cut 2 bases from V and 5 bases from J; bases unmatched to any gene: 13. CDR3 residues: CASSQNLGTSGDGTGELFF. The CDR3 DNA sequence: TGTGCCAGCAGCCAAAACCTCGGGACTAGCGGAGACGGGACCGGGGAGCTGTTTTTT.

The V call is TRBV11-3, the J call TRBJ2-4; 9 bases are shared with TRBD1. The germline V gene encodes CDR1 SGHNT and CDR2 YENEEA. This CDR3 is built from 15 residues. Trimming cost V 0 bases and J 4 bases; bases outside gene matches: 1. DNA for the CDR3: TGTGCCAGCAGCTTAGAGGGACAGGGAAAAAACATTCAGTACTTC. Its protein product is CASSLEGQGKNIQYF.

The chain couples TRBV2 to TRBJ2-5, with TRBD2 as a possible D gene (6 bases). CDR3 size: 14 residues. Between the trimmed V and J ends, which lost 6 bases and 1 base, there was a span of 12 bases. CDR1 SNHLY and CDR2 FYNNEI come from the germline V gene. The CDR3 spells CASSLGTLQETQYF. In nucleotides, the CDR3 is TGTGCCAGCAGCTTAGGGACTCTCCAAGAGACCCAGTACTTC.

In this sample, this clone turned up once. The rearrangement uses TRBV9 and TRBJ2-1; 13 bases match TRBD2. CDR3 length equals 21 residues. J gave up 0 bases and V 0 bases, and 12 bases lay outside the gene matches. Germline V CDR1 and CDR2: SGDLS, YYNGEE. The CDR3 region is CASSVGPKTSGRPSSYNEQFF. The CDR3 DNA reads TGTGCCAGCAGCGTAGGCCCCAAGACTAGCGGGAGGCCCTCCTCCTACAATGAGCAGTTCTTC.

The rearrangement links TRBV2 to TRBJ1-2; 7 bases fit TRBD1. Germline trimming cut 4 bases from V and 2 bases from J; bases unmatched to any gene: 10. Germline V gene sequence: CDR1 SNHLY, CDR2 FYNNEI. The CDR3 extends over 16 amino acids. The DNA of the CDR3 is TGTGCCAGCAGTGCAGGGGGTCGCCCGTGGAACTATGGCTACACCTTC. It yields the protein CASSAGGRPWNYGYTF.

The V and J genes are TRBV4-3 and TRBJ2-7; 7 nucleotides align to TRBD2. Germline trimming cut 0 bases from V and 2 bases from J; bases unmatched to any gene: 7. The CDR3 extends over 16 amino acids. Germline lookup yields CDR1 LGHNA and CDR2 YSLEER. CDR3 in amino acids: CASSQDWEGLPYEQYF. The CDR3 DNA reads TGCGCCAGCAGCCAAGATTGGGAGGGGCTCCCCTACGAGCAGTACTTC.